A selection of T cell receptor beta chains follows, all from one sample in a study of T cell responses to AZD1222 COVID-19 vaccine. Assay used: immunoSEQ multiplex PCR; TCRdb lists only in-frame clones, some missing. The sample consists of 150,000 to 200,000 clones, approximately 94% of them appearing once. This material consisted of peripheral blood, taken 28 days after the second dose of the MenACWY control vaccine. All receptors come from an adult who received the MenACWY meningococcal vaccine as a control. Both conserved end residues are part of each CDR3. The D gene is left open where the match is weak. Size values are once, few and many counts, or a class for expanded clones, and some rows have none.

size | J | V | D | CDR3 | DNA
- | TRBJ2-2 | TRBV2 | TRBD1 | CASMTGTGTGELFF | TGTGCCAGCATGACAGGGACGGGCACCGGGGAGCTGTTTTTT
- | TRBJ1-2 | TRBV27 | - | CASREQGPYGYTF | TGTGCCAGCAGGGAACAGGGTCCCTATGGCTACACCTTC
few | TRBJ2-1 | TRBV7-3 | - | CASTLPSRDNEQFF | TGTGCCAGCACCCTCCCCTCCCGGGACAATGAGCAGTTCTTC
- | TRBJ2-1 | TRBV27 | - | CASSFFPLGQNEQFF | TGTGCCAGCAGTTTTTTCCCCTTGGGTCAGAATGAGCAGTTCTTC
- | TRBJ2-3 | TRBV3-1/TRBV3-2 | TRBD2 | CASSSLSSGMSSDTQYF | TGTGCCAGCAGCTCTCTCTCCAGCGGGATGAGTTCAGATACGCAGTATTTT
- | TRBJ1-5 | TRBV3-1/TRBV3-2 | TRBD1 | CASSQASGQGQPQHF | TGTGCCAGCAGCCAAGCGTCCGGACAGGGTCAGCCCCAGCATTTT
- | TRBJ1-5 | TRBV19 | - | CAIGEPGQVGNQPQHF | TGTGCCATTGGGGAACCGGGACAAGTGGGCAATCAGCCCCAGCATTTT
- | TRBJ1-2 | TRBV2 | - | CARQDYSFSYHGYTF | TGTGCCAGACAAGACTACAGTTTTTCCTATCATGGCTACACCTTC
- | TRBJ1-2 | TRBV6-2/TRBV6-3 | - | CASIPRGTLYYGYTF | TGTGCCAGCATCCCTCGGGGGACCCTTTACTATGGCTACACCTTC
- | TRBJ2-3 | TRBV11-3 | TRBD2 | CASGSGPSGTDTQYF | TGTGCCAGCGGCTCCGGGCCTAGCGGGACAGATACGCAGTATTTT
- | TRBJ2-3 | TRBV18 | - | CASSPPPRITSTDTQYF | TGTGCCAGCTCACCACCGCCCCGTATCACTAGCACAGATACGCAGTATTTT
- | TRBJ1-2 | TRBV5-1 | TRBD1 | CASSPRGQGNYGYTF | TGCGCCAGCAGCCCTAGGGGACAGGGGAACTATGGCTACACCTTC
- | TRBJ2-7 | TRBV28 | - | CASSLGSSYEQYF | TGTGCCAGCAGTTTAGGTAGCTCCTACGAGCAGTACTTC
once | TRBJ2-1 | TRBV24-1 | - | CATSAPPFGEQFF | TGTGCCACCAGTGCTCCCCCGTTTGGTGAGCAGTTCTTC
- | TRBJ2-7 | TRBV30 | TRBD1 | CAWSVSDRAFGTYEQYF | TGTGCCTGGAGTGTGAGTGACAGGGCGTTTGGGACCTACGAGCAGTACTTC
- | TRBJ1-1 | TRBV15 | TRBD1 | CATSRDRPSGQGKKAFF | TGTGCCACCAGCAGAGATCGTCCCTCAGGACAGGGTAAGAAAGCTTTCTTT
- | TRBJ2-1 | TRBV7-2 | - | CASSLIEEQFF | TGTGCCAGCAGCTTAATAGAGGAGCAGTTCTTC
- | TRBJ1-6 | TRBV15 | - | CATSVDRLGDSPLHF | TGTGCCACCAGCGTAGACAGACTTGGGGATTCACCCCTCCACTTT
once | TRBJ1-5 | TRBV20-1 | - | CSASPTSSGKQPQHF | TGCAGTGCTAGTCCTACGTCTTCTGGGAAACAGCCCCAGCATTTT
- | TRBJ2-5 | TRBV20-1 | - | CSASLVPAGETQYF | TGCAGTGCTAGTTTAGTACCCGCTGGGGAGACCCAGTACTTC
- | TRBJ1-2 | TRBV28 | TRBD1 | CASSRPGQEAASGYTF | TGTGCCAGCAGTAGGCCGGGACAGGAGGCGGCTAGTGGCTACACCTTC
- | TRBJ2-5 | TRBV5-6 | TRBD2 | CASSLGGLARETQYF | TGTGCCAGCAGCTTGGGGGGACTAGCCCGAGAGACCCAGTACTTC
once | TRBJ1-2 | TRBV3-1/TRBV3-2 | - | CASSQGETGYTF | TGTGCCAGCAGCCAAGGGGAAACTGGCTACACCTTC